This T cell receptor beta chain was profiled in a study of blood T cell repertoires in COVID-19. Across the whole study: From the United States, Italy and Spain came samples of acute and convalescent COVID-19. The cDNA or gDNA used as material had been derived from T cells, B-cell-depleted T cells, or PBMCs.

V dropped 0 bases and J dropped 8 bases, with 11 bases sitting between them. The CDR3 totals 13 residues. Germline-derived CDR1 and CDR2 are SGDLS and YYNGEE. Original processing notes: Amplification with reference gene primers provided the estimates of nucleated cell counts. Clones were sequenced by immunoSEQ multiplex PCR, and TCRdb holds only the in-frame ones, with some missing. V and J calls and clone size follow that table, whereas D and trimming were derived from the DNA. This sample has 200,000 to 250,000 clones, with 85% to 90% found just once. Participants, roughly 18 to 89 years old, spanned 24 US areas.

This clonotype originated in a woman aged 18 to 35 in a cohort exposed to, infected with or recovered from COVID-19 (not recorded which). The chain combines TRBV9 with TRBJ1-2; perhaps TRBD1 as D (6 bases). The sample was PBMCs or T cells enriched from blood (not recorded which). The CDR3 nucleotides read TGTGCCAGCAGCGTAGGGGGGCTCTGGGGCTACACCTTC. Translated, it gives CASSVGGLWGYTF.